Given below is one T cell receptor (beta chain) in context. This clonotype was seen more than once but under ten times. The antigen it binds to is not known. The input lacks base qualities; no much larger clone sits a single base away. For CDR1 and CDR2, the germline V gene lists SGHTA and FQGNSA. The CDR3 starts with the cysteine, ends with the phenylalanine, and has 13 residues. The only DNA kept is the CDR3, 39 bases in frame from the first base. Relative to germline, V is 0 bases shorter and J is 8 bases shorter, with 7 bases between their ends. This specimen belongs to a study of CD8 T cells in ankylosing spondylitis (dated by TCRdb to about 2017). General notes on the study: To find TCR variants linked to disease, the study profiled T cell receptor beta repertoires in ankylosing spondylitis patients and healthy donors. Peripheral blood samples were taken, and synovial fluid was additionally collected from ankylosing spondylitis patients. The full study cohort comprised about 24 ankylosing spondylitis patients and over 95 healthy donors. The investigation overall reported the following: The disease-linked clones were reported as significantly enriched in matched synovial fluid samples from ankylosing spondylitis patients. The disease-linked clones showed a CD8+ phenotype and occurred at relatively low frequencies in peripheral blood. A TCR beta motif of several highly homologous amino acid variants appeared characteristic of blood from ankylosing spondylitis patients. Some of the motif variants had been reported before in the synovial fluid and blood of reactive arthritis patients, a finding that suggests common disease-initiation mechanisms.

Sequencing was carried out with an Illumina HiSeq 2500. Quantitative 5'-RACE with molecular barcodes was the method used to prepare the TCR beta libraries. As for the authors' bioinformatics: To identify disease-linked TCR variants, a new computational method was used, one built on a probabilistic model of VDJ rearrangement. Clones were called with MiXCR by TCRdb after fastp trimmed the public reads at Q25, and only in-frame beta chains were retained. Identical CDR3 proteins give one entry, which carries the most common genes and DNA. The V and J calls, along with clone size, are taken from TCRdb and not from the paper's own processing. In all, the sample holds 700,000 or so distinct CDR3 sequences, and under 20% of those were seen once. Clones ranked in the top ten supply around 19% of the sample.

The clonotype originates from a male donor with ankylosing spondylitis. The rearranged chain carries TRBV7-2 and TRBJ1-4, with the D gene uncertain. Sequencing was performed on blood, either unsorted or a sorted T cell fraction (not recorded which). The nucleotide sequence is given as TGTGCCAGCAGCTTAGCGTTTGGGGAAAAACTGTTTTTT. Its protein is CASSLAFGEKLFF.